This TCR beta chain was obtained from a study of blood T cell repertoires in COVID-19. For the study at large: Whether acute or convalescent, the COVID-19 samples came from the United States, Italy and Spain. Sources were T cells, B-cell-depleted T cells, or PBMCs; the material itself was cDNA or gDNA.

This CDR3 has 14 amino acids. Germline-derived CDR1 and CDR2 are LNHNV and YYDKDF (reference sequence). Trimming stripped 1 base from V and 1 base from J, with 7 bases between. Original data processing: Researchers report that nucleated cell counts were estimated from reference gene primer amplification. Method: immunoSEQ multiplex PCR; TCRdb's copy keeps in-frame clones and lacks some. The V and J calls and clone size come from that table; D and trimming were worked out from the DNA. The data contain roughly 230,000 clones, almost 90% of them singletons. The sequencing sample was made of peripheral blood. The receptor was derived from a woman in her fifties or sixties with COVID-19, enrolled during active disease. This sequence joins TRBV15 and TRBJ1-2; D gene ambiguous. CDR3: CATSRAGFNYGYTF. The DNA of the CDR3 is TGTGCCACCAGCAGAGCGGGGTTTAACTATGGCTACACCTTC.